The clone carrying this T cell receptor beta chain was observed a handful of times. Trimming removed 8 bases from V and 12 bases from J; junction bases left unmatched: 8. The germline CDR1 and CDR2 sequences are MDHEN and SYDVKM. The CDR3 runs to 12 residues. Construction of the TCRbeta library involved unique molecular identifiers. Via MiXCR, TCRdb re-called the PCR reads, giving one row per CDR3 protein. The sample shows roughly 490,000 distinct CDR3 sequences, 11% of them seen only once. This sample is drawn from a study of T-cell reconstitution after alpha-beta-depleted transplantation in children.

The sequence derives from a female patient aged 2-9 years who had a stem cell transplant for aplastic anemia, so the T cells may come from the graft donor. Sequencing used PBMCs, mostly from graft donor cells, obtained 180 days after TCRalphabeta/CD19-depleted stem cell transplant. The chain uses TRBV28 and TRBJ2-1; 9 bases are a match to TRBD1. CDR3: CASGTGTFGQFF. The DNA of the CDR3 is TGTGCCAGCGGGACAGGGACATTTGGGCAGTTCTTC.